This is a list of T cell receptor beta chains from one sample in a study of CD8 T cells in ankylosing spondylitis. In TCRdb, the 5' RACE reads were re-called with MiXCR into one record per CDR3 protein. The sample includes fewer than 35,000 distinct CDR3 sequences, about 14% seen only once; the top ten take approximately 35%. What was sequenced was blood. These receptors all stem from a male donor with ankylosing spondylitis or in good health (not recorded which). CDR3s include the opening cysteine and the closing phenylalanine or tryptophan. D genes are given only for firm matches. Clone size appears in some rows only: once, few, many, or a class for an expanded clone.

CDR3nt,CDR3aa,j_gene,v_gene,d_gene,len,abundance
TGTGCCACCAGCAGAGATAACCGCAACACCGGGGAGCTGTTTTTT,CATSRDNRNTGELFF,TRBJ2-2,TRBV15,.,15,.
TGCAGCGTTGGAACAGGGAAAGGGGAGACCCAGTACTTC,CSVGTGKGETQYF,TRBJ2-5,TRBV29-1,.,13,.
TGTGCCACCAGCAGAGATCTTGACACCGGGGAGCTGTTTTTT,CATSRDLDTGELFF,TRBJ2-2,TRBV15,.,14,few
TGTGCCAGTAGTTTACGGGACTATGGCTACACCTTC,CASSLRDYGYTF,TRBJ1-2,TRBV19,.,12,few
TGTGCCAGCAGCTACGCCCCTAGCGGAGGGACCGGGGAGCTGTTTTTT,CASSYAPSGGTGELFF,TRBJ2-2,TRBV7-2,TRBD2,16,.
TGCGCCAGCAGCCAAGAGGGACAAGGAGCCAGGCCCTCTGGAAACACCATATATTTT,CASSQEGQGARPSGNTIYF,TRBJ1-3,TRBV4-3,.,19,.
TGTGCCAGCAGGCCTAATACCGCGGGCTATGGCTACACCTTC,CASRPNTAGYGYTF,TRBJ1-2,TRBV28,.,14,few
TGCAGTGCTGGGGACGGTTTCAATGAGCAGTTCTTC,CSAGDGFNEQFF,TRBJ2-1,TRBV20-1,.,12,.
TGTGCCAGCAGCCCCAGGGGTTTAAATGAAAAACTGTTTTTT,CASSPRGLNEKLFF,TRBJ1-4,TRBV7-8,.,14,few
TGTGCCAGCAGTTCGACAGACACAGATACGCAGTATTTT,CASSSTDTDTQYF,TRBJ2-3,TRBV12-3/TRBV12-4,.,13,few
TGTGCCTCCCGGGGGGGCTCTAAGGAAAAACTGTTTTTT,CASRGGSKEKLFF,TRBJ1-4,TRBV7-9,.,13,few
TGTGCCAGCAGCTTAGGGACGGGGGGGTTCAATGAGCAGTTCTTC,CASSLGTGGFNEQFF,TRBJ2-1,TRBV7-9,TRBD2,15,.
TGTGCCAGCAGCTTAGGGGCATCGACTGGCCCGGGGCAAGAGACCCAGTACTTC,CASSLGASTGPGQETQYF,TRBJ2-5,TRBV7-3,.,18,.
TGTGCCAGCACACTCAGCGGGGATTTGGGGAAACTGTTTTTT,CASTLSGDLGKLFF,TRBJ1-4,TRBV28,.,14,few
TGTGCCAGCAGCCCAGGGACTAGCGGAGATACGCAGTATTTT,CASSPGTSGDTQYF,TRBJ2-3,TRBV7-3,TRBD2,14,.
TGTGCCAGCAGCTCTCGGGCCCAGGGGACTGTGCAGTACTTC,CASSSRAQGTVQYF,TRBJ2-7,TRBV7-9,.,14,once
TGTGCCAGCAGTGAACAGGGGAATAGCAATCAGCCCCAGCATTTT,CASSEQGNSNQPQHF,TRBJ1-5,TRBV12-3/TRBV12-4,TRBD1,15,.
TGTGCCAGCAGGGGCAGTAACTATGGCTACACCTTC,CASRGSNYGYTF,TRBJ1-2,TRBV27,.,12,.
TGTGCCAGCAGCCCGTTGGACGGAATTTACAATGAGCAGTTCTTC,CASSPLDGIYNEQFF,TRBJ2-1,TRBV27,.,15,few
TGTGCCAGCAGCCTACATCGGGACAGAAGCACAGATACGCAGTATTTT,CASSLHRDRSTDTQYF,TRBJ2-3,TRBV7-2,TRBD1,16,.
TGTGCCAGCAGCAACCCGACCAGGGGGAAAAAGTCCTACGAGCAGTACTTC,CASSNPTRGKKSYEQYF,TRBJ2-7,TRBV7-2,TRBD1,17,.
TGTGCCAGCAGCTATTCAGGGAATCTGAACACTGAAGCTTTCTTT,CASSYSGNLNTEAFF,TRBJ1-1,TRBV5-6,.,15,.
TGCAGTGCTAGTGCCCCGGCCCTACCGGGGGCTCTCTACGAGCAGTACTTC,CSASAPALPGALYEQYF,TRBJ2-7,TRBV20-1,.,17,few
TGCGCCAGCAGCCCAACCTGGGGGGGAGAGACCCAGTACTTC,CASSPTWGGETQYF,TRBJ2-5,TRBV5-1,TRBD2,14,.
TGTGCCAGCAGCACCCATGGGACCGCGAACACCGGGGAGCTGTTTTTT,CASSTHGTANTGELFF,TRBJ2-2,TRBV7-2,.,16,.
TGCAGCGTTGAGAAGGGGAACTCCTACAATGAGCAGTTCTTC,CSVEKGNSYNEQFF,TRBJ2-1,TRBV29-1,.,14,few
TGTGCCAGCAGCTTAGGTGCAGGGTCCGGCTATGGCTACACCTTC,CASSLGAGSGYGYTF,TRBJ1-2,TRBV13,.,15,.
TGCAGCGTTGAAGATACAGTTACTAGCACAGATACGCAGTATTTT,CSVEDTVTSTDTQYF,TRBJ2-3,TRBV29-1,.,15,.
TGCGCCAGCAGCCCGGGACACCGTAATGAAAAACTGTTTTTT,CASSPGHRNEKLFF,TRBJ1-4,TRBV5-1,.,14,.
TGTGCCAGCAGCTTCGGAGAGGGTCGCGCTGAAGCTTTCTTT,CASSFGEGRAEAFF,TRBJ1-1,TRBV7-9,.,14,few